This record concerns one T cell receptor (beta chain) sequence. The antigen remains undetermined. The entry originates in a study of cytomegalovirus exposure and HLA in healthy donors. Study details: It was reported in a later analysis that the same platform had been used for the 120 or so validation repertoires as for the approximately 730 first-cohort repertoires.

CDR1 is SGHRS, CDR2 YFSETQ, per germline. J lost 2 bases, V lost 4 bases, and 6 bases had no gene match. This CDR3 is 15 amino acids long. Sequencing was performed with immunoSEQ multiplex PCR; in TCRdb, only in-frame clones are kept and a portion is missing. The profile covers 330,000 or so clones, with 86% appearing a single time and 0.7% to 0.85% taken by the ten largest. Study-wide results and limits: Reported performance of the classifier showed diagnosis of cytomegalovirus status with high specificity and sensitivity. Rarity marked most TCR sequences, yet some public TCRs occurred in many donors.

Material for sequencing was PBMCs. The receptor was isolated from a young woman in good health and CMV-seronegative. The J gene is TRBJ2-7, the V gene TRBV5-1; 10 nucleotides match TRBD1. In nucleotides, the CDR3 is TGCGCCAGCAGCGGATGGGACAGGGGAACCTACGAGCAGTACTTC. Its translation: CASSGWDRGTYEQYF.